The rows below give T cell receptor beta chains drawn from one sample of a study of radiotherapy plus CTLA-4 blockade in lung cancer. TCRdb's table, derived via immunoSEQ multiplex PCR, lists solely in-frame clones and lacks some. This repertoire shows 40,000 to 50,000 clones, around 83% found once; its top ten account for approximately 3.6%. Sequences were derived from peripheral blood, sampled from a patient treated with radiotherapy plus ipilimumab. The source of these receptors is a human donor with non-small cell lung cancer who had stable disease on radiotherapy plus ipilimumab. Each CDR3 is given with its conserved first and last residue. A D gene is named only where the DNA matches it firmly. For some rows the clone size is stated as once, few or many, or as a class when expanded; others skip it.

cdr3_aa cdr3_nt d_call j_call clone_size v_call
CASSPGTGGFRAKNIQYF TGTGCCAGCAGCCCCGGGACAGGGGGCTTTCGGGCCAAAAACATTCAGTACTTC TRBD1 TRBJ2-4 few TRBV7-2
CASSQGEGSSYNSPLHF TGCGCCAGCAGCCAAGGGGAGGGGAGCTCCTATAATTCACCCCTCCACTTT . TRBJ1-6 . TRBV4-3
CASSHERQGPSYEQYF TGCGCCAGCAGCCACGAGAGACAGGGGCCTTCCTACGAGCAGTACTTC TRBD1 TRBJ2-7 few TRBV4-3
CASSVGHYSYEQYF TGTGCCAGCAGCGTCGGACACTACTCCTACGAGCAGTACTTC . TRBJ2-7 . TRBV2
CASSSINEQFF TGTGCCAGCAGCTCCATCAATGAGCAGTTCTTC . TRBJ2-1 . TRBV11-1
CASSLAGTESYEQYF TGTGCCAGCAGTTTAGCCGGGACAGAATCCTACGAGCAGTACTTC TRBD1 TRBJ2-7 . TRBV27
CASTRSQGNPAYEQYF TGTGCCAGCACCCGTTCACAGGGCAACCCCGCCTACGAGCAGTACTTC . TRBJ2-7 . TRBV7-2
CASSFSPWTDSYNEQFF TGTGCCAGCAGTTTTAGCCCATGGACAGACTCCTACAATGAGCAGTTCTTC . TRBJ2-1 . TRBV27
CASSQTGGNTEAFF TGTGCCAGCAGCCAAACAGGGGGGAACACTGAAGCTTTCTTT TRBD1 TRBJ1-1 . TRBV16
CASRGGPVGITQYF TGTGCCAGCAGGGGGGGGCCGGTTGGGATTACGCAGTATTTT . TRBJ2-3 . TRBV6-1
CASSYFGDLSYEQYF TGTGCCAGCAGTTACTTCGGAGACCTCTCCTACGAGCAGTACTTC . TRBJ2-7 . TRBV6-5
CASSRGQGITEAFF TGTGCCAGCAGCCGCGGACAGGGGATAACTGAAGCTTTCTTT TRBD1 TRBJ1-1 . TRBV27
CASWSGTADTQYF TGCGCCAGCTGGTCCGGGACTGCAGATACGCAGTATTTT . TRBJ2-3 . TRBV5-1
CASSEGQSLGEQYF TGCGCCAGCAGTGAGGGACAGAGTCTAGGTGAGCAGTACTTC . TRBJ2-7 few TRBV10-1
CASTPTGRNTEAFF TGTGCCAGCACCCCGACAGGGAGAAATACTGAAGCTTTCTTT TRBD1 TRBJ1-1 . TRBV5-6
CATSTSGTPSTDTQYF TGTGCCACCTCCACTAGCGGGACTCCTAGCACAGATACGCAGTATTTT TRBD2 TRBJ2-3 . TRBV11-2
CASSLHTGATEAFF TGTGCCAGCAGTTTACATACAGGGGCCACTGAAGCTTTCTTT TRBD1 TRBJ1-1 once TRBV27
CASSRRQGNTEAFF TGTGCCAGCAGCCGTAGACAGGGGAACACTGAAGCTTTCTTT TRBD1 TRBJ1-1 . TRBV11-2
CASSRSGSPYEQYF TGTGCCAGCAGCCGGAGCGGGTCCCCCTACGAGCAGTACTTC . TRBJ2-7 . TRBV5-6
CAWRALVAGELFF TGTGCCTGGAGAGCCCTGGTTGCCGGGGAGCTGTTTTTT . TRBJ2-2 . TRBV30
CASSPTRVRTGELFF TGTGCCAGCAGCCCTACTAGAGTGCGGACCGGGGAGCTGTTTTTT . TRBJ2-2 . TRBV6-6
CASSLGYEQFF TGCGCCAGCTCCCTCGGGTATGAGCAGTTCTTC . TRBJ2-1 . TRBV5-1
CASSYRDNTGELFF TGCGCCAGCAGCTACAGGGACAACACCGGGGAGCTGTTTTTT . TRBJ2-2 . TRBV5-1
CASSSRHGTGNTIYF TGTGCCAGCAGCTCCCGGCACGGGACTGGAAACACCATATATTTT . TRBJ1-3 few TRBV11-1
CAAQGRKGTQYF TGTGCCGCGCAGGGGAGAAAGGGGACCCAGTACTTC . TRBJ2-5 . TRBV30
CASSIETSGRGFLF TGTGCCAGTAGTATCGAGACTAGCGGGAGGGGCTTTCTCTTC TRBD2 TRBJ2-1 . TRBV19
CASSFGLTGSGANVLTF TGTGCCAGCAGCTTCGGACTGACCGGCTCTGGGGCCAACGTCCTGACTTTC . TRBJ2-6 . TRBV7-9
CASSFRQQETQYF TGCGCCAGCAGCTTTCGACAGCAAGAGACCCAGTACTTC . TRBJ2-5 . TRBV5-1
CASSLHRDTEAFF TGTGCCAGCAGCTTACACAGGGACACTGAAGCTTTCTTT . TRBJ1-1 . TRBV7-2
CASSLDSDTQYF TGTGCCAGCAGCTTAGATTCTGATACGCAGTATTTT . TRBJ2-3 . TRBV11-3
CASSRGAGTNNEQFF TGTGCCAGCTCCCGCGGAGCGGGAACGAACAATGAGCAGTTCTTC TRBD2 TRBJ2-1 . TRBV18
CASSLVGVDTEAFF TGCGCCAGCAGCTTGGTCGGGGTCGACACTGAAGCTTTCTTT . TRBJ1-1 . TRBV5-1
CASTPGDIQYF TGTGCCAGCACCCCAGGGGACATTCAGTACTTC . TRBJ2-4 . TRBV7-2
CASSEGDSYNEQFF TGTGCCAGCAGCGAGGGGGACAGTTACAATGAGCAGTTCTTC TRBD1 TRBJ2-1 once TRBV7-9
CASSPPGGGRETQYF TGTGCCAGCAGCCCCCCGGGGGGAGGGCGCGAGACCCAGTACTTC TRBD2 TRBJ2-5 . TRBV28
CASNPGRGSREQYF TGTGCCAGCAACCCGGGCCGGGGATCGAGGGAGCAGTACTTC . TRBJ2-7 large TRBV5-6
CASSLRQNTDTQYF TGTGCCAGCAGCCTTCGACAGAACACAGATACGCAGTATTTT . TRBJ2-3 . TRBV9
CASSGDYGNEQFF TGTGCCAGCAGCGGGGACTATGGGAACGAGCAGTTCTTC TRBD2 TRBJ2-1 . TRBV2
CARSAGGLNYGYTF TGTGCCAGAAGCGCAGGGGGTCTAAACTATGGCTACACCTTC TRBD1 TRBJ1-2 . TRBV5-3
CASSFTAGGNYGYTF TGCGCCAGCAGCTTTACCGCAGGGGGCAACTATGGCTACACCTTC TRBD1 TRBJ1-2 . TRBV5-1
CASSFWTGKEQFF TGTGCCAGCAGCTTCTGGACAGGGAAGGAGCAGTTCTTC TRBD1 TRBJ2-1 . TRBV5-6
CASSLRQGGQANYGYTF TGCGCCAGCAGCCTTCGACAGGGAGGTCAAGCTAACTATGGCTACACCTTC TRBD1 TRBJ1-2 . TRBV4-1
CASKSYNEQFF TGTGCCAGCAAATCTTACAATGAGCAGTTCTTC . TRBJ2-1 . TRBV28
CASSHGQGVNEQFF TGTGCTAGCAGCCATGGACAGGGGGTTAATGAGCAGTTCTTC TRBD1 TRBJ2-1 . TRBV7-7
CASSQGTGYTGELFF TGTGCCAGCAGCCAAGGGACAGGGTACACCGGGGAGCTGTTTTTT TRBD1 TRBJ2-2 . TRBV4-2